The present T cell receptor beta chain was sequenced within a study of OX40 agonist ivuxolimab in advanced cancers. Across the study: Prior checkpoint blockade (anti-PD-1, anti-PD-L1 or anti-CTLA-4) was permitted; less than 45% had it.

General study findings and limits: Clonal expansion from baseline to week 6 occurred in both CD4+ and CD8+ T cells. The mean number of expanded clones was higher in CD8+ T cells than in CD4+. What antigens the expanded peripheral T cells recognized was never established.

Measured with immunoSEQ multiplex PCR; TCRdb has only the in-frame clones, and not every one. The sample yields roughly 19,000 clones, less than 90% seen once. For this clone: Antigen specificity is unknown.

Trimming removed 1 base from V and 1 base from J; junction bases left unmatched: 4. The germline gives CDR1 SGHAT, CDR2 FQNNGV. The length of the CDR3 is 16 residues. The gene calls are TRBV11-2 and TRBJ2-5; 9 bases line up with TRBD2. This material consisted of CD4+ or CD8+ T cells sorted from blood, taken in a trial of the OX40 agonist ivuxolimab. The source of this sequence is an adult with an advanced solid tumor such as melanoma, head and neck, liver or kidney cancer. CDR3 bases: TGTGCCAGCAGCTTAGGGGCTAGCGGGGTCCAAGAGACCCAGTACTTC. Residues: CASSLGASGVQETQYF.